This T cell receptor beta chain was retrieved from a study of precursors of human CD4 cytotoxic T cells (dated by TCRdb to between 2018 and 2020). A note on the overall study: CD4+ memory subsets from roughly 13 donors in total were covered by the bulk TCR-seq analysis. TCR-seq analysis of roughly 14 donors yielded TCRalpha and TCRbeta chain sequences (table S7). Overall study results and their limits: Expanded effector clonotypes accounted for a larger share of IL-7Rhigh TEMRA clonotypes than of TEM or TCM clonotypes. More restricted TCR repertoires, with lower diversity and more expanded clonotypes, were shown by IL-7Rhigh and IL-7R- TEMRA subsets than by TCM and TEM subsets. Only about 95% of the 14 donors were included in some bulk TCR-seq comparisons, suggesting that not every subset was available for every donor. According to the authors, a human observational design cannot definitively establish the direction of differentiation between precursor and effector cells.

Bulk UMI-based TCR sequencing was performed on four sorted CD4+ memory subsets (TCM, TEM, IL-7Rhigh TEMRA, IL-7R- TEMRA) to test a precursor-effector relationship among CD4 cytotoxic T cells. Cells were obtained from peripheral blood mononuclear cells that had been isolated from human blood. This clonotype was counted between two and nine times. No antigen is known for it. The germline gene is not matched at one end of the junction; a read error may be the cause. The cysteine opens and the phenylalanine closes a CDR3 of 12 amino acids. Here the CDR3 DNA is all that survives: 36 bases in frame from base 1. Taken from the germline V gene, the CDR1 and CDR2 loops are SGHRS and YFSETQ. Sequenced on an Illumina MiSeq. The authors processed their data as follows. The Shannon-Wiener index, computed in VDJtools, was used to measure repertoire diversity. TCRbeta clonotypes with a clonotype frequency of at least 3 were defined as expanded. The public sequencing data were trimmed at Q25 with fastp and processed into clonotypes with MiXCR by TCRdb, which kept only in-frame beta chains. A single entry per CDR3 protein holds the most common genes and DNA from its merged rows. TCRdb assigned the V and J calls; the authors' analysis was not used. This sample is represented by just over 600 distinct CDR3 sequences; around 20% of them were singletons. The ten most abundant clones make up approximately 15% of the sample.

The chain joins TRBV5-1 to TRBJ1-2; no confident D gene assignment can be made. This TCR was sampled from a human donor in good health. The sequencing sample was made of memory CD4+ T cells from blood (PBMCs). The CDR3 here reads CASSSARYGYTF. The nucleotide sequence reads TGCGCCAGCAGCTCCGCCCGCTATGGTTACACCTTC.